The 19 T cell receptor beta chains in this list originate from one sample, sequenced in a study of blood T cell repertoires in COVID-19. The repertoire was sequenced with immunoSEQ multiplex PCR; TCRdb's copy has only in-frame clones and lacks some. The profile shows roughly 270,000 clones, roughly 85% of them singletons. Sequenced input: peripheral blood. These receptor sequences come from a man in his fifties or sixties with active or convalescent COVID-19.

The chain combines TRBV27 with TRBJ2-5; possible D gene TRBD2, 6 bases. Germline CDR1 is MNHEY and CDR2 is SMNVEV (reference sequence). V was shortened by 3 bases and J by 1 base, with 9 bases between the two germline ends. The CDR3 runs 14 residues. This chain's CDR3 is CASSFSGSQETQYF. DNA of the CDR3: TGTGCCAGCAGTTTTAGCGGCTCCCAAGAGACCCAGTACTTC.

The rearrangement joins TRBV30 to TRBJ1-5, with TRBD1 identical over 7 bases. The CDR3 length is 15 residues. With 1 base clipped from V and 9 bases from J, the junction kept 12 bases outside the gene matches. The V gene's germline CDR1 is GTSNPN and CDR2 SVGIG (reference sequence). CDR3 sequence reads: CAWSGTPTGLGPQHF. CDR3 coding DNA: TGTGCCTGGAGTGGAACCCCGACAGGGTTGGGGCCCCAGCATTTT.

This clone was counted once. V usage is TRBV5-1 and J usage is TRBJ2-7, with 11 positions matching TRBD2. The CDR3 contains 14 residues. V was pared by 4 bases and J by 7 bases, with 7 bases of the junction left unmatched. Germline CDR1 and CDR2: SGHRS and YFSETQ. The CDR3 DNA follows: TGCGCCAGCAGCGAACTAGCGGGAGCCGGGGAGCAGTACTTC. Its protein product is CASSELAGAGEQYF.

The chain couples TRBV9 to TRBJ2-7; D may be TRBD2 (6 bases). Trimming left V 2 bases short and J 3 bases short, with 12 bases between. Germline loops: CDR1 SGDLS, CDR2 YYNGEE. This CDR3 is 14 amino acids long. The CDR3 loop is CASSVSGLNYEQYF. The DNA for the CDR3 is TGTGCCAGCAGCGTTAGCGGACTTAACTACGAGCAGTACTTC.

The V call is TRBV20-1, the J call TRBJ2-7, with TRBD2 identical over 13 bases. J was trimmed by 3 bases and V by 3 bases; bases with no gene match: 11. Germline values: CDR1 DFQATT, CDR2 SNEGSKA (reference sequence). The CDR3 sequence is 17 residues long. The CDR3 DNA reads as TGCAGTGCTAGTGCGTCCGGGGGACTAGCGGGAAACTACGAGCAGTACTTC. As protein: CSASASGGLAGNYEQYF.

CDR3 DNA: TGCAGTGCTAGTAGCGGGACTAGCGCTGGGAGGGGCAACTACAATGAGCAGTTCTTC. Translated: CSASSGTSAGRGNYNEQFF. This sequence joins TRBV20-1 and TRBJ2-1; 10 nucleotides align to TRBD2. Germline lookup yields CDR1 DFQATT and CDR2 SNEGSKA (reference sequence). After removal of 3 bases from V and 3 bases from J, the junction contained 17 bases not matched to a gene. The CDR3 spans 19 residues.

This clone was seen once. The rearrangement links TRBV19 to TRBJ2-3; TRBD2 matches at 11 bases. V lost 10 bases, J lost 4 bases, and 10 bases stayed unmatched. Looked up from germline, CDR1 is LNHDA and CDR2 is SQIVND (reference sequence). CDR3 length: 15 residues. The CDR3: CATSTSGKGADTQYF. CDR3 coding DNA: TGTGCCACCTCGACTAGCGGGAAGGGGGCAGATACGCAGTATTTT.

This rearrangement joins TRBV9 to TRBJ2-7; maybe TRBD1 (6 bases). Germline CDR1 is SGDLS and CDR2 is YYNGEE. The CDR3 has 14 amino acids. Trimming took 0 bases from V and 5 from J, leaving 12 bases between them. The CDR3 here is CASSVGPGTNEQYF. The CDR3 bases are TGTGCCAGCAGCGTAGGCCCAGGGACAAACGAGCAGTACTTC. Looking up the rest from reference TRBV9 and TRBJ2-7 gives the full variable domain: DSGVTQTPKHLITATGQRVTLRCSPRSGDLSVYWYQQSLDQGLQFLIQYYNGEERAKGNILERFSAQQFPDLHSELNLSSLELGDSALYFCASSVGPGTNEQYFGPGTRLTVT.

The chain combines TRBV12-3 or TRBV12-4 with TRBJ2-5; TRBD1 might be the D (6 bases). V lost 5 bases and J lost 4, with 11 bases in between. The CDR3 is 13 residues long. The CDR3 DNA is TGTGCCAGCAGTCCCGGACAGTTAGAGACCCAGTACTTC. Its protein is CASSPGQLETQYF.

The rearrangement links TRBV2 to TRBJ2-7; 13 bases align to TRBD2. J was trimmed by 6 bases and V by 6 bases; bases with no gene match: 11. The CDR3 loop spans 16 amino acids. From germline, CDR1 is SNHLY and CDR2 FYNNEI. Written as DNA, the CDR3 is TGTGCCAGCAGGGAAAGCGGACTAGCGGGAGTTGGCGAGCAGTACTTC. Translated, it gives CASRESGLAGVGEQYF.

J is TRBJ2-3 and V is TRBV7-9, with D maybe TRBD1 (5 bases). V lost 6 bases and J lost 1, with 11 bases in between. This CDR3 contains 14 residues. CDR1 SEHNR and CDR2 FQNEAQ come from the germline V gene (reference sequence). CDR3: CASSKVGRTDTQYF. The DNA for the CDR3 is TGTGCCAGCAGTAAGGTGGGGCGCACAGATACGCAGTATTTT.

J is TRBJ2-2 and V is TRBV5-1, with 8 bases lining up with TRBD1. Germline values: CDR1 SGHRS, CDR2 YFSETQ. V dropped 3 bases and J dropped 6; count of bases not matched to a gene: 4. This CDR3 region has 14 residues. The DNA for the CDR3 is TGCGCCAGCAGCTGGGACAGGCCCTCCGGGGAGCTGTTTTTT. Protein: CASSWDRPSGELFF.

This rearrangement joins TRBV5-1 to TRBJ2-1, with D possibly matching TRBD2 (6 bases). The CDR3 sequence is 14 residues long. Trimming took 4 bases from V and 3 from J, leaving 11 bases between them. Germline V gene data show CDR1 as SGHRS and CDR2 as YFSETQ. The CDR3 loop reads CASSGGLNYNEQFF. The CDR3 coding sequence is TGCGCCAGCAGCGGCGGACTAAACTACAATGAGCAGTTCTTC.

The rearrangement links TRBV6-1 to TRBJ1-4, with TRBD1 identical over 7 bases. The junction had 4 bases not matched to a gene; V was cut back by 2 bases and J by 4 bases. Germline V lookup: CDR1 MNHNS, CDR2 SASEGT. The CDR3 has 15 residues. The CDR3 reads CASSENRGYNEKLFF. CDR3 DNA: TGTGCCAGCAGTGAAAACAGGGGCTATAATGAAAAACTGTTTTTT.

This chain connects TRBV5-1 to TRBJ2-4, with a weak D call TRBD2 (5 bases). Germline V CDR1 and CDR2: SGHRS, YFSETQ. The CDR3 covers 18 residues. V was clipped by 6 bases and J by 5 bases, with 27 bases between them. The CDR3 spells CASTLWPPSHPDQNIQYF. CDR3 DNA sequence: TGCGCCAGCACCCTATGGCCCCCTAGCCACCCTGATCAAAACATTCAGTACTTC.

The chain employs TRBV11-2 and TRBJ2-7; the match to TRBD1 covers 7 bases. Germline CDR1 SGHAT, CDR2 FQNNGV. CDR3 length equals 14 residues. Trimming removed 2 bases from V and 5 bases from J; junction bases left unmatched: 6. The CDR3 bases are TGTGCCAGCAGCTTAATCTGGACAGGTGACGAGCAGTACTTC. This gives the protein CASSLIWTGDEQYF.

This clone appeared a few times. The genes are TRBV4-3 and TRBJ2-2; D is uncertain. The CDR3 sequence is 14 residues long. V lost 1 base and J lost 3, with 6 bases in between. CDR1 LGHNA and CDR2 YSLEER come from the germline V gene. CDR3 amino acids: CASSQVIDTGELFF. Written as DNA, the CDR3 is TGCGCCAGCAGCCAAGTCATAGACACCGGGGAGCTGTTTTTT.

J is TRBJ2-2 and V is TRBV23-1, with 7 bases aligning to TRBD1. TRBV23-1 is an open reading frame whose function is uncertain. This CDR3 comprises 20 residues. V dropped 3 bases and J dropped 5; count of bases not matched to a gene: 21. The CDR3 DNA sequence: TGCGCCAGCAGTCATACAGGGGAAAACGGCTCCGGAAAGGATACCGGGGAGCTGTTTTTT. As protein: CASSHTGENGSGKDTGELFF.

The CDR3 region has the DNA TGTGCCAGCAGTCGCAAATACGGGGTCGAGCCCCAGCATTTT. Its protein product is CASSRKYGVEPQHF. The rearrangement links TRBV27 to TRBJ1-5; unclear D gene. This CDR3 has 14 residues. Germline CDR1 is MNHEY and CDR2 is SMNVEV (reference sequence). Trimming cost V 5 bases and J 8 bases, with 16 bases left between them.